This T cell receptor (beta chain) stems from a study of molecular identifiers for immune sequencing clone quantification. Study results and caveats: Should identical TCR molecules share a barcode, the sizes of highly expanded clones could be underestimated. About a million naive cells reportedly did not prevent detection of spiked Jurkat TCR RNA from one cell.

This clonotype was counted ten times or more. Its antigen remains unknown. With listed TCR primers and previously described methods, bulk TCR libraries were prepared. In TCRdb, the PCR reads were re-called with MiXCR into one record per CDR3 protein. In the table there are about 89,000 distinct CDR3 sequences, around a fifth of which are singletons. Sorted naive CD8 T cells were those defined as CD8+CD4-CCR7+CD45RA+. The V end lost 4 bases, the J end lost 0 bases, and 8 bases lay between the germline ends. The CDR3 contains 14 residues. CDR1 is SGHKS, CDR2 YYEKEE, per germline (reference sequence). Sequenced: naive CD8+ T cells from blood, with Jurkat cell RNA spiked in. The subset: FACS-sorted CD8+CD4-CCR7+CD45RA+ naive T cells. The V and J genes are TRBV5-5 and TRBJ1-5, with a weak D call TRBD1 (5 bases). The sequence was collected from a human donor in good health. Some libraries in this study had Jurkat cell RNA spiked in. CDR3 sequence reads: CASSLGVSNQPQHF. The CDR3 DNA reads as TGTGCCAGCAGCCTGGGGGTTAGCAATCAGCCCCAGCATTTT.